Given below is one T cell receptor beta chain in context. TCRdb's copy holds only in-frame clones and misses some; the assay was immunoSEQ multiplex PCR. Among over 60,000 clones listed, 85% to 90% were seen once. The data belong to a study of OX40 agonist ivuxolimab in advanced cancers. Background on the study: Three individuals attained partial responses, comprising one hepatocellular carcinoma case and two cutaneous melanoma cases.

Trimming removed 1 base at V and 2 bases at J, with 8 bases between. The CDR3 runs to 14 residues. The germline V gene encodes CDR1 LNHDA and CDR2 SQIVND (reference sequence). This sequence originates from an adult with an advanced solid tumor such as melanoma, head and neck, liver or kidney cancer. The J gene is TRBJ2-5, the V gene TRBV19; possibly TRBD1 for D (5 bases). Sequenced material: CD4+ or CD8+ T cells sorted from blood, taken in a trial of the OX40 agonist ivuxolimab. DNA of the CDR3: TGTGCCAGTAGTATAGGGCAGGGACAAGAGACCCAGTACTTC. Its protein product is CASSIGQGQETQYF.